One sample yielded the 28 T cell receptor beta chains listed below, sequenced in a study of blood T cells in healthy people across ages. Primed by a sample-barcoded 5' primer and a J-beta primer mix, a second PCR proceeded for about 7 to 12 cycles. TCRdb analysed the 5' RACE reads with MiXCR anew, one entry per CDR3 protein. The data contain roughly 700,000 distinct CDR3 sequences, about half of them singletons. Sequenced sample: blood. These receptors all stem from an older woman in good health.

This clonotype was found a few times. This sequence joins TRBV28 and TRBJ2-7; 7 bases are a match to TRBD2. The V gene end was trimmed by 1 base and the J gene end by 2 bases; junction bases not matched to a gene: 11. Germline V gives CDR1 MDHEN, CDR2 SYDVKM. The length of the CDR3 is 17 residues. CDR3 DNA sequence: TGTGCCAGCAGTTTATCGGCGGGAGTAGTTAGAACCTACGAGCAGTACTTC. It codes for CASSLSAGVVRTYEQYF.

Only a few counts were recorded for this clonotype. The chain is built from TRBV28 and TRBJ2-3, with D possibly being TRBD1 (6 bases). The germline V and J ends were trimmed by 3 bases and 1 base, with 14 bases remaining between them. CDR3 length equals 16 residues. Germline loops: CDR1 MDHEN, CDR2 SYDVKM. This chain's CDR3 is CASSLGLRTGTDTQYF. CDR3 in DNA: TGTGCCAGCAGTTTGGGGCTACGGACAGGCACAGATACGCAGTATTTT.

This clonotype was found once. V usage is TRBV12-3 or TRBV12-4 and J usage is TRBJ1-1; D not resolved. CDR3 length equals 13 residues. V dropped 3 bases and J dropped 3 bases, with 8 bases sitting between them. In DNA form, the CDR3 reads TGTGCCAGCAGTTTCGCCGGGGACACTGAAGCTTTCTTT. It is translated as CASSFAGDTEAFF.

The V call is TRBV5-1, the J call TRBJ1-2; perhaps TRBD1 as D (5 bases). The CDR3 length is 15 residues. CDR1 is SGHRS, CDR2 YFSETQ, per germline. Trimming shortened V by 1 base and J by 8 bases, and 18 bases separated the two germline ends. CDR3 DNA sequence: TGCGCCAGCAGCTTGCACTCGACAGCACCTTCGGGCTACACCTTC. It is translated as CASSLHSTAPSGYTF.

This rearrangement joins TRBV3-1 to TRBJ2-5; D is possibly TRBD2 (6 bases). This CDR3 spans 15 amino acids. From germline, CDR1 is LGHDT and CDR2 YNNKEL (reference sequence). Deletions cut 4 bases from V and 13 bases from J, with 25 bases between. The CDR3 bases are TGTGCCAGCAGCCGCGGGACTGGTCTTTTGAATGAGCGGTACTTC. This translates into CASSRGTGLLNERYF.

The chain is built from TRBV12-3 or TRBV12-4 and TRBJ2-2, with 8 bases fitting TRBD1. V shed 5 bases, J shed 8 bases, and the junction held 7 bases outside the gene matches. This CDR3 contains 14 residues. The CDR3 loop is CASSRDRPSGELFF. As DNA, the CDR3 is TGTGCCAGCAGTAGGGACAGGCCTTCAGGGGAGCTGTTTTTT.

V is TRBV20-1 and J is TRBJ1-6; D uncertain. The CDR3 consists of 15 residues. Trimming took 0 bases from V and 6 from J, leaving 12 bases between them. The germline V gene has CDR1 DFQATT and CDR2 SNEGSKA (reference sequence). Written as DNA, the CDR3 is TGCAGTGCTAGAGATGGTCAGCGGATTAATTCACCCCTCCACTTT. Protein product: CSARDGQRINSPLHF.

A few counts support this clonotype. This sequence joins TRBV5-1 and TRBJ1-1; TRBD1 matches 9 bases. With V trimmed by 2 bases and J by 5 bases, 4 bases remained unmatched. CDR1 and CDR2 from the germline V gene are SGHRS and YFSETQ. This CDR3 contains 14 residues. DNA for the CDR3: TGCGCCAGCAGCTTACAGGGGGCAGGAACTGAAGCTTTCTTT. Residues: CASSLQGAGTEAFF. The full variable domain, with the rest looked up from reference TRBV5-1 and TRBJ1-1, is KAGVTQTPRYLIKTRGQQVTLSCSPISGHRSVSWYQQTPGQGLQFLFEYFSETQRNKGNFPGRFSGRQFSNSRSEMNVSTLELGDSALYLCASSLQGAGTEAFFGQGTRLTVV.

This chain links TRBV12-3 or TRBV12-4 with TRBJ2-1; D may be TRBD1 (6 bases). V was cut by 1 base and J by 6 bases, with 10 bases left in between. This CDR3 spans 14 amino acids. CDR3 sequence reads: CASSLGGLTNEQFF. The CDR3 nucleotides are TGTGCCAGCAGTTTAGGGGGGCTCACCAATGAGCAGTTCTTC.

The V call is TRBV24-1, the J call TRBJ2-5; TRBD2 is a possible D gene (5 bases). This CDR3 spans 14 amino acids. Trimming took 9 bases from V and 1 from J, leaving 14 bases between them. Germline lookup yields CDR1 KGHDR and CDR2 SFDVKD. The CDR3 loop reads CATGERGSQETQYF. Here the CDR3 DNA reads TGTGCCACCGGGGAGCGAGGGTCCCAAGAGACCCAGTACTTC.

The chain has TRBV28 and TRBJ2-7; 12 bases line up with TRBD2. The CDR3 is made up of 16 amino acids. From germline, CDR1 is MDHEN and CDR2 SYDVKM. Germline trimming cut 6 bases from V and 0 bases from J; bases unmatched to any gene: 6. The CDR3 DNA sequence: TGTGCCAGCAGATCTGGACTAGCGGGGTTCTCCTACGAGCAGTACTTC. It translates to CASRSGLAGFSYEQYF. The full variable domain, with the rest looked up from reference TRBV28 and TRBJ2-7, is DVKVTQSSRYLVKRTGEKVFLECVQDMDHENMFWYRQDPGLGLRLIYFSYDVKMKEKGDIPEGYSVSREKKERFSLILESASTNQTSMYLCASRSGLAGFSYEQYFGPGTRLTVT.

This chain links TRBV7-2 with TRBJ2-3; D gene unclear. V lost 2 bases and J lost 3, with 18 bases in between. This CDR3 spans 17 amino acids. CDR1 SGHTA and CDR2 FQGNSA come from the germline V gene. The CDR3: CASSLSVSGSETDTQYF. The CDR3 coding sequence is TGTGCCAGCAGCTTATCAGTTAGTGGCAGCGAAACAGATACGCAGTATTTT.

This chain joins TRBV20-1 and TRBJ2-1; tentatively, D is TRBD2 (7 bases). The CDR3 length is 14 residues. Germline loops: CDR1 DFQATT, CDR2 SNEGSKA (reference sequence). The V end was cut by 0 bases, the J end by 9 bases, with 15 bases between. CDR3 sequence: CSARDFRGAAEQFF. The DNA of the CDR3 is TGCAGTGCTAGAGATTTTCGGGGGGCGGCTGAGCAGTTCTTC.

This clonotype has only a few counts. V is TRBV5-1 and J is TRBJ2-7, with D possibly TRBD2 on 5 matching bases. Germline assignment: CDR1 SGHRS and CDR2 YFSETQ. The CDR3 is 13 amino acids. Trimming took off 3 bases at V and 4 bases at J, with 11 bases between the two ends. The CDR3 region has the DNA TGCGCCAGCAGCTGGACTTTCCCGTACGAGCAGTACTTC. This codes for CASSWTFPYEQYF.

This clonotype was seen a handful of times. This chain joins TRBV20-1 and TRBJ2-5, with a possible D match to TRBD2 (6 bases). Germline loops: CDR1 DFQATT, CDR2 SNEGSKA (reference sequence). V lost 3 bases, J lost 6 bases, and 14 bases lay in between. This CDR3 has 13 amino acids. CDR3 coding DNA: TGCAGTGCTAGTCTGACTAGTTTAAAGACCCAGTACTTC. It encodes CSASLTSLKTQYF.

This clonotype was recorded a few times. This chain joins TRBV20-1 and TRBJ2-5; the D gene is possibly TRBD1 (6 bases). Germline CDR1 is DFQATT and CDR2 is SNEGSKA (reference sequence). This CDR3 region has 13 residues. Trimming stripped 3 bases from V and 5 bases from J, with 13 bases between. The chain's CDR3 is CSARGWGQETQYF. The DNA for the CDR3 is TGCAGTGCTAGGGGCTGGGGGCAGGAGACCCAGTACTTC.

This clonotype was recorded a few times. This sequence joins TRBV5-1 and TRBJ2-7; 8 nucleotides agree with TRBD1. The CDR3 consists of 16 residues. V was pared by 0 bases and J by 5 bases, with 10 bases of the junction left unmatched. Germline values: CDR1 SGHRS, CDR2 YFSETQ. The CDR3 sequence is CASSLGGNDRGHEQYF. The DNA for the CDR3 is TGCGCCAGCAGCTTGGGGGGCAATGACAGGGGCCACGAGCAGTACTTC. The whole variable domain, remainder taken from reference TRBV5-1 and TRBJ2-7, is KAGVTQTPRYLIKTRGQQVTLSCSPISGHRSVSWYQQTPGQGLQFLFEYFSETQRNKGNFPGRFSGRQFSNSRSEMNVSTLELGDSALYLCASSLGGNDRGHEQYFGPGTRLTVT.

The chain is built from TRBV15 and TRBJ2-1, with D perhaps matching TRBD2 (6 bases). The V and J ends lost 0 bases and 2 bases respectively, with 8 bases between them. Germline values: CDR1 LNHNV, CDR2 YYDKDF (reference sequence). The CDR3 is made up of 15 amino acids. The chain's CDR3 is CATSRELAPYNEQFF. In nucleotides, the CDR3 is TGTGCCACCAGCAGAGAGCTAGCGCCCTACAATGAGCAGTTCTTC.

This clonotype was observed a handful of times. J is TRBJ1-6 and V is TRBV4-2; no clear D. V lost 1 base, J lost 3 bases, and 4 bases lay in between. The germline CDR1 and CDR2 sequences are LGHNA and YNFKEQ. The CDR3 runs to 14 residues. The CDR3 DNA reads as TGTGCCAGCAGCCAAGGGAACTATAATTCACCCCTCCACTTT. Protein product: CASSQGNYNSPLHF.

In this sample, this clonotype turned up a few times. Here the CDR3 DNA reads TGTGCCAGCCGGGACAGGGGGTCCCTAAATGAAAAACTGTTTTTT. It codes for CASRDRGSLNEKLFF. V and J are TRBV2 and TRBJ1-4, with TRBD1 matching 11 bases. This CDR3 region has 15 residues. CDR1 is SNHLY, CDR2 FYNNEI, per germline. V was clipped by 8 bases and J by 5 bases; unmatched bases: 7.

The chain uses TRBV7-2 and TRBJ2-7, with no clear D. The DNA end favors TRBJ2-4, so the J call may be wrong. The CDR3 totals 14 residues. Germline CDR1 reads SGHTA; CDR2 reads FQGNSA. The CDR3 sequence: CASSPGAAKNIQYF. As DNA, the CDR3 is TGTGCCAGCAGCCCCGGAGCAGCCAAAAACATTCAGTACTTC.

The gene calls are TRBV7-2 and TRBJ2-6; no reliable D call. Trimming left V 6 bases short and J 13 bases short, with 10 bases between. Germline V CDR1 and CDR2: SGHTA, FQGNSA. CDR3 size: 11 residues. The CDR3 sequence: CASSPDEVLTF. The DNA of the CDR3 is TGTGCCAGCAGTCCAGATGAGGTCCTGACTTTC.

The rearrangement uses TRBV30 and TRBJ2-2; D is undetermined. CDR1 and CDR2 from the germline V gene are GTSNPN and SVGIG (reference sequence). Trimming took off 3 bases at V and 0 bases at J, with 5 bases between the two ends. The CDR3 length is 13 residues. The CDR3 sequence is CAWRGTNTGELFF. The CDR3 DNA reads as TGTGCCTGGAGAGGTACGAACACCGGGGAGCTGTTTTTT. The full variable domain, in which reference TRBV30 and TRBJ2-2 provide the parts outside the CDR3, is SQTIHQWPATLVQPVGSPLSLECTVEGTSNPNLYWYRQAAGRGLQLLFYSVGIGQISSEVPQNLSASRPQDRQFILSSKKLLLSDSGFYLCAWRGTNTGELFFGEGSRLTVL.

This clonotype has only a few counts. This rearrangement joins TRBV5-1 to TRBJ1-1; D gene unclear. This CDR3 region has 14 residues. CDR1 is SGHRS, CDR2 YFSETQ, per germline. Trimming removed 1 base from V and 0 bases from J, with 7 bases in between. The CDR3 loop reads CASSLTVMNTEAFF. Here the CDR3 DNA reads TGCGCCAGCAGCTTGACAGTAATGAACACTGAAGCTTTCTTT. Full variable domain (outside the CDR3, taken from reference TRBV5-1 and TRBJ1-1): KAGVTQTPRYLIKTRGQQVTLSCSPISGHRSVSWYQQTPGQGLQFLFEYFSETQRNKGNFPGRFSGRQFSNSRSEMNVSTLELGDSALYLCASSLTVMNTEAFFGQGTRLTVV.

The chain couples TRBV14 to TRBJ2-5; D might be TRBD1 or TRBD2, each matching 5 bases. The CDR3 runs to 14 residues. The germline V gene encodes CDR1 SGHDN and CDR2 FVKESK. Between the trimmed V and J ends, which lost 0 bases and 4 bases, there was a span of 9 bases. CDR3 bases: TGTGCCAGCAGCCAAGAGGCAGGGAGAGAGACCCAGTACTTC. Encoded protein: CASSQEAGRETQYF.

V gene TRBV12-3 or TRBV12-4 combines with J gene TRBJ1-6; TRBD1 matches at 9 bases. The CDR3 runs 15 residues. V was pared by 7 bases and J by 6 bases, with 7 bases of the junction left unmatched. This chain's CDR3 is CASKEQGALNSPLHF. The CDR3 DNA follows: TGTGCCAGCAAAGAACAGGGGGCGCTTAATTCACCCCTCCACTTT.

The chain joins TRBV20-1 to TRBJ2-3, with D uncertain. With 0 bases removed from V and 3 bases from J, the gap between germline ends came to 10 bases. From germline, CDR1 is DFQATT and CDR2 SNEGSKA (reference sequence). This CDR3 comprises 14 residues. As DNA, the CDR3 is TGCAGTGCTAGAGATGGACGGCAGACAGATACGCAGTATTTT. Translating it yields CSARDGRQTDTQYF.

The J gene is TRBJ2-5, the V gene TRBV18, with TRBD1 identical over 7 bases. CDR1 is KGHSH, CDR2 LQKENI, per germline. The CDR3 sequence is 13 residues long. V trimming: 8 bases; J trimming: 5 bases; junction bases outside the gene matches: 8. The CDR3 bases are TGTGCCAGCAGCCCATTGGGACAGGAGACCCAGTACTTC. Protein: CASSPLGQETQYF.